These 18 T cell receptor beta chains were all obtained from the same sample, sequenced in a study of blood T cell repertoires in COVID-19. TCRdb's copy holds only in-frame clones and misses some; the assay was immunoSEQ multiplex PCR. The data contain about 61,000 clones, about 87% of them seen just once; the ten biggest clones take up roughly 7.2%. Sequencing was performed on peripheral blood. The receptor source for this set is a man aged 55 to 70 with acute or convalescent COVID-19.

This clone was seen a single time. CDR3 in amino acids: CASSERSGDLDYEQYF. For the CDR3, the DNA is TGTGCCAGCAGCGAGAGATCAGGGGATCTGGACTACGAGCAGTACTTC. This chain joins TRBV9 and TRBJ2-7; D is possibly TRBD1 (6 bases). CDR3 size: 16 residues. The V end was cut by 3 bases, the J end by 3 bases, with 19 bases between. Germline V gives CDR1 SGDLS, CDR2 YYNGEE.

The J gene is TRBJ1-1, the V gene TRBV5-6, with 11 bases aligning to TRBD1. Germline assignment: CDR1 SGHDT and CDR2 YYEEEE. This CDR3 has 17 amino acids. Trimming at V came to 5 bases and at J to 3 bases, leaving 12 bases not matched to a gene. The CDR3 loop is CASSLGQGAYRHTEAFF. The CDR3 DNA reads TGTGCCAGCAGTCTTGGACAGGGGGCATATCGTCACACTGAAGCTTTCTTT.

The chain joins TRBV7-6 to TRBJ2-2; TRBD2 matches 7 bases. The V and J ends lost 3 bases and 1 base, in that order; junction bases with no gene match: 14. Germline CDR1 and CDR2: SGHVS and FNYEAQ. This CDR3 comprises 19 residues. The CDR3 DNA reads TGTGCCAGCAGCTTGAGGGAGGGCTCGGGGAACTTGAACACCGGGGAGCTGTTTTTT. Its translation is CASSLREGSGNLNTGELFF.

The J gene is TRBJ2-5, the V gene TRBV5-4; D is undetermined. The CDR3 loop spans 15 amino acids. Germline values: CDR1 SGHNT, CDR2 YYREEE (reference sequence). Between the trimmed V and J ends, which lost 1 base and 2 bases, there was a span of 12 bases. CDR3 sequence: CASSLPGAGQETQYF. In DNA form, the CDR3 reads TGTGCCAGCAGCTTGCCGGGTGCTGGGCAAGAGACCCAGTACTTC.

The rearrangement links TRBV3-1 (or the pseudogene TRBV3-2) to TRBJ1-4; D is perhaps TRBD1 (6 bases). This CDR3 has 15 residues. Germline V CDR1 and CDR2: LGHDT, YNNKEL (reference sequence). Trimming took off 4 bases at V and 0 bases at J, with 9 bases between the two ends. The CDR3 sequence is CASSPRTATNEKLFF. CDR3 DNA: TGTGCCAGCAGCCCGAGGACAGCAACTAATGAAAAACTGTTTTTT.

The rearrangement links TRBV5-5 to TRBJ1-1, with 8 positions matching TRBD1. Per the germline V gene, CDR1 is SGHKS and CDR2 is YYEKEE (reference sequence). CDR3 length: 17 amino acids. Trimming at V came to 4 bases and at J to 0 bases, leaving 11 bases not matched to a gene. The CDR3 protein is CASSPQGAGAMNTEAFF. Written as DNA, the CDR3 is TGTGCCAGCAGCCCCCAGGGGGCAGGGGCCATGAACACTGAAGCTTTCTTT. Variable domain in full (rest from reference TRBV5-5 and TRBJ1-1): DAGVTQSPTHLIKTRGQQVTLRCSPISGHKSVSWYQQVLGQGPQFIFQYYEKEERGRGNFPDRFSARQFPNYSSELNVNALLLGDSALYLCASSPQGAGAMNTEAFFGQGTRLTVV.

CDR3 in DNA: TGTGCCAGCAGTCGACAGGGTAATTCACCCCTCCACTTT. Translation: CASSRQGNSPLHF. V is TRBV6-6 and J is TRBJ1-6; 7 nucleotides agree with TRBD1. Per germline, CDR1 MNHNY and CDR2 SVGAGI (reference sequence). The CDR3 loop spans 13 amino acids. V gave up 5 bases and J gave up 6 bases; unmatched junction bases: 1.

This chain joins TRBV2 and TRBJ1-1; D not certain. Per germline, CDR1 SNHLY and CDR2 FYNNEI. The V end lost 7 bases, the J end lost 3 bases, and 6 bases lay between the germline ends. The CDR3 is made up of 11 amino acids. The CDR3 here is CASKSDTEAFF. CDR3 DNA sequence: TGTGCCAGCAAATCGGACACTGAAGCTTTCTTT.

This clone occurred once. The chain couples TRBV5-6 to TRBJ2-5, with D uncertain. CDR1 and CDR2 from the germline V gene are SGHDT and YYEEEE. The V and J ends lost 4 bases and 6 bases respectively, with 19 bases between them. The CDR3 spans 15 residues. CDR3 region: CASSPGYGSRKTQYF. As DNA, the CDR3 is TGTGCCAGCAGCCCCGGATACGGGTCCCGAAAGACCCAGTACTTC. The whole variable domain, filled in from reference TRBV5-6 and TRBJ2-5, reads DAGVTQSPTHLIKTRGQQVTLRCSPKSGHDTVSWYQQALGQGPQFIFQYYEEEERQRGNFPDRFSGHQFPNYSSELNVNALLLGDSALYLCASSPGYGSRKTQYFGPGTRLLVL.

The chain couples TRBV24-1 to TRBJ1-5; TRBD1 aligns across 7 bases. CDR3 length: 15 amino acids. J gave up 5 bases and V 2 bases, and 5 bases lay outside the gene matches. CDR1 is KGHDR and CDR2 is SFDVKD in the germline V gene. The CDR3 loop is CATSDSDRAYQPQHF. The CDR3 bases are TGTGCCACCAGTGATTCCGACAGGGCCTATCAGCCCCAGCATTTT.

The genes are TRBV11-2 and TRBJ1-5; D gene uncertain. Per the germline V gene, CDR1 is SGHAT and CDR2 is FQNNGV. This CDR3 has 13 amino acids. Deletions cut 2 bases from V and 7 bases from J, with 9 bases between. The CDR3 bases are TGTGCCAGCAGCTTATCGGAACAGCAGCCCCAGCATTTT. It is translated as CASSLSEQQPQHF.

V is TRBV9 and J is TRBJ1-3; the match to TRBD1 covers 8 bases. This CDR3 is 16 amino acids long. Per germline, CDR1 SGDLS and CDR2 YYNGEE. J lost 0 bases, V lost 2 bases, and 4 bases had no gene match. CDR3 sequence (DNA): TGTGCCAGCAGCGTCGGACAGGGCGGCTCTGGAAACACCATATATTTT. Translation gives CASSVGQGGSGNTIYF.

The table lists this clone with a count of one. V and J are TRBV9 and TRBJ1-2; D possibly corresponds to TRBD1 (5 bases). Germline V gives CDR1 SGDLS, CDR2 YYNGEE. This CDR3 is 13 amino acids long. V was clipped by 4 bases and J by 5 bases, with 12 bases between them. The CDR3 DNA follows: TGTGCCAGCAGCCGAGACAGTCGTTATGGCTACACCTTC. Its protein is CASSRDSRYGYTF. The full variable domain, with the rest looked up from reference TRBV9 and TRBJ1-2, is DSGVTQTPKHLITATGQRVTLRCSPRSGDLSVYWYQQSLDQGLQFLIQYYNGEERAKGNILERFSAQQFPDLHSELNLSSLELGDSALYFCASSRDSRYGYTFGSGTRLTVV.

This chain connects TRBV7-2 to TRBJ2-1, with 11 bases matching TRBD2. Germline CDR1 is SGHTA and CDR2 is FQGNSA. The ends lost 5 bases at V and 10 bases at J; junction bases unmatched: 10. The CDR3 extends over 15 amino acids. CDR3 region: CASSRPTSGGLEQFF. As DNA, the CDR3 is TGTGCCAGCAGCCGGCCAACTAGCGGGGGCCTGGAGCAGTTCTTC.

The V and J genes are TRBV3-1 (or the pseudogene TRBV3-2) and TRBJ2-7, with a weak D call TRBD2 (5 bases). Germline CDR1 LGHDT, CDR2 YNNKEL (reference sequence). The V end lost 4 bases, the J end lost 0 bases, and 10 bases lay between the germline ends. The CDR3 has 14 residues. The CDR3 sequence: CASSPPLASYEQYF. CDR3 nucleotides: TGTGCCAGCAGCCCCCCCCTAGCCTCCTACGAGCAGTACTTC.

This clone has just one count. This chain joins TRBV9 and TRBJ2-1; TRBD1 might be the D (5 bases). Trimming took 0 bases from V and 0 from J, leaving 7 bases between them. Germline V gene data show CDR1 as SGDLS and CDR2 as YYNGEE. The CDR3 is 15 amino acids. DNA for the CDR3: TGTGCCAGCAGCGTAGGACAGAGCTCCTACAATGAGCAGTTCTTC. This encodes CASSVGQSSYNEQFF.

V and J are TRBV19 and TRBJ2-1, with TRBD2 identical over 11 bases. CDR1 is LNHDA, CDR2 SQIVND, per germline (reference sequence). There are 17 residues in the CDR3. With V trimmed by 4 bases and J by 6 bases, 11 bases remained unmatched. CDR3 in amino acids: CASSRLTGTSGSNEQFF. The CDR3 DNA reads TGTGCCAGTAGTAGACTCACGGGGACTAGCGGCTCCAATGAGCAGTTCTTC.

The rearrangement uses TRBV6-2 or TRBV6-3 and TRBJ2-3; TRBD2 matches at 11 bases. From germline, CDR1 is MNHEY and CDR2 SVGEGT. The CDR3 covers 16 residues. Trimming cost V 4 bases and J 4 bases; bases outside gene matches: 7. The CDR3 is CASSSALAGGPDTQYF. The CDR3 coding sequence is TGTGCCAGCAGTTCAGCGCTAGCGGGGGGACCAGATACGCAGTATTTT.